This T cell receptor beta chain was observed in a study of CD8+ T cells in alopecia areata. As for the study in general: Oral tofacitinib, 5 to 10 mg twice daily, was given in an open-label trial. Study-wide findings and caveats: In scalp and blood, many expanded lesional clones persisted during tofacitinib.

Germline-derived CDR1 and CDR2 are MNHEY and SMNVEV (reference sequence). V was clipped by 2 bases and J by 6 bases, with 11 bases between them. The CDR3 is 13 residues long. Concerning this clone itself: Its specificity is not known.

Noted treatment: oral pan-JAK inhibitor, 5-10 mg twice daily. Collected material from alopecia areata patients comprised lesional scalp punch biopsies and peripheral blood. PBMCs provided sorted CD4+ and CD8+ T cells. Following RNA extraction, reverse transcription yielded cDNA that acted as the sequencing template. Sequenced by immunoSEQ multiplex PCR; TCRdb stores in-frame clones only, minus some. The sample lists roughly 140,000 clones, around 82% occurring once. Source: CD8+ T cells sorted from blood, taken at week 4, from a patient treated with tofacitinib. The source of this sequence is a human donor with alopecia areata. This chain joins TRBV27 and TRBJ2-7; perhaps TRBD2 as D (6 bases). In nucleotides, the CDR3 is TGTGCCAGCAGTTTAGGGGCGGGGTCCGAGCAGTACTTC. Translating it yields CASSLGAGSEQYF.